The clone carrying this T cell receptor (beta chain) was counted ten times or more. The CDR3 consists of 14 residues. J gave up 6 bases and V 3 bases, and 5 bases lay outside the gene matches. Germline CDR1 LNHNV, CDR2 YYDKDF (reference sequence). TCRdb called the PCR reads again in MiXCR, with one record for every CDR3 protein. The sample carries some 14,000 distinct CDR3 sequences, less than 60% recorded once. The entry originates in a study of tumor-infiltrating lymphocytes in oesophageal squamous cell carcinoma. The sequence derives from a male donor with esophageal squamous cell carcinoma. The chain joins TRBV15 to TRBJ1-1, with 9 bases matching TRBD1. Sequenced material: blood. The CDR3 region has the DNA TGTGCCACCAGCAGCGGGACAGGGTTGCCTGAAGCTTTCTTT. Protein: CATSSGTGLPEAFF. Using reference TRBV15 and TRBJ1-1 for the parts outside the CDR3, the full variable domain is DAMVIQNPRYQVTQFGKPVTLSCSQTLNHNVMYWYQQKSSQAPKLLFHYYDKDFNNEADTPDNFQSRRPNTSFCFLDIRSPGLGDTAMYLCATSSGTGLPEAFFGQGTRLTVV.